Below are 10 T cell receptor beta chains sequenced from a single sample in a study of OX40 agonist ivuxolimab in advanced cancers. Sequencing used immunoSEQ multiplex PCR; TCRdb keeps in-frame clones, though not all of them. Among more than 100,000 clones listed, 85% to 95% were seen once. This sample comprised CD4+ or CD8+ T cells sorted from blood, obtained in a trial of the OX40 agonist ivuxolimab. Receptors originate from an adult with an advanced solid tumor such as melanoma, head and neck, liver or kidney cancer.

The CDR3 spells CASSNNRAERSRGYTF. In DNA form, the CDR3 reads TGTGCCAGTAGCAACAACAGGGCGGAAAGATCACGGGGCTACACCTTC. The chain has TRBV19 and TRBJ1-2, with D possibly TRBD1 on 6 matching bases. The CDR3 contains 16 residues. Germline V gene data show CDR1 as LNHDA and CDR2 as SQIVND (reference sequence). V lost 6 bases, J lost 8 bases, and 25 bases lay in between.

CDR3 protein: CASSRGQRTEQYF. CDR3 coding DNA: TGTGCCAGCTCGCGGGGTCAAAGGACCGAGCAGTACTTC. The rearrangement joins TRBV11-2 to TRBJ2-7; maybe TRBD2 (6 bases). V gave up 8 bases and J gave up 6 bases, with 17 bases separating them. CDR1 is SGHAT, CDR2 FQNNGV, per germline. The CDR3 is 13 amino acids.

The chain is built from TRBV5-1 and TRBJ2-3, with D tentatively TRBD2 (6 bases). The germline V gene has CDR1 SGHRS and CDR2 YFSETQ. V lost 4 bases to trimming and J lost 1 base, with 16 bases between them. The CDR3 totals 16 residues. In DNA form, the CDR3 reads TGCGCCAGCAGCCGGAGGGTTTCTAGCGGCACAGATACGCAGTATTTT. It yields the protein CASSRRVSSGTDTQYF.

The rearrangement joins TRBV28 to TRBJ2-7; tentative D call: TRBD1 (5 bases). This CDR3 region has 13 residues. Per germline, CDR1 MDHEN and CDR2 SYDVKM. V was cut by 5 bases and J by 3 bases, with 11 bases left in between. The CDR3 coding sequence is TGTGCCAGCAGTCCCACAGGTAACTACGAGCAGTACTTC. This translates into CASSPTGNYEQYF.

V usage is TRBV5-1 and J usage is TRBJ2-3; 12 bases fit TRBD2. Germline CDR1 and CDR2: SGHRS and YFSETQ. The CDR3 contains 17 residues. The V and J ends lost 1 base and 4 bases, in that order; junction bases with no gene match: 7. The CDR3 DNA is TGCGCCAGCAGCTTGCTAGCGGGGGGGACGGCTCCAGATACGCAGTATTTT. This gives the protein CASSLLAGGTAPDTQYF.

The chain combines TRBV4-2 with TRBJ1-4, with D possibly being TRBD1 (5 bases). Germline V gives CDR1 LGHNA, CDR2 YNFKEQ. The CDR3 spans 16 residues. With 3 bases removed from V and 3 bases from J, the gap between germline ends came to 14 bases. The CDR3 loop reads CASSQIGWTPNEKLFF. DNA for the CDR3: TGTGCCAGCAGCCAGATTGGGTGGACACCTAATGAAAAACTGTTTTTT.

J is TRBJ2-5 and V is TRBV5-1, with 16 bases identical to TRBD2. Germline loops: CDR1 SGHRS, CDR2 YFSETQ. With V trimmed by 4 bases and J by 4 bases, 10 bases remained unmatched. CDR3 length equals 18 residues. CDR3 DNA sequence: TGCGCCAGCAGCCTGGGACTAGCGGGAGGGCCGGGAGGAGAGACCCAGTACTTC. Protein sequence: CASSLGLAGGPGGETQYF.

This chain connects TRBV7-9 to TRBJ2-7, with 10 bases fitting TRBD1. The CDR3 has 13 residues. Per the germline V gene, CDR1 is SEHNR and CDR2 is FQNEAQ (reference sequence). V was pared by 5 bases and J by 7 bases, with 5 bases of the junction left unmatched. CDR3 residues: CASSRGQGEEQYF. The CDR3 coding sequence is TGTGCCAGCAGCCGCGGACAGGGGGAAGAGCAGTACTTC.

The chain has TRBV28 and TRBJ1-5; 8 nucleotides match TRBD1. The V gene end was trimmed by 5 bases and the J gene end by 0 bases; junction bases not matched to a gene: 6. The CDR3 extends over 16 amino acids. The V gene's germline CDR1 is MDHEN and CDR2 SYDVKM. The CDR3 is CASSRTGIYSNQPQHF. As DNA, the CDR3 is TGTGCCAGCAGTCGGACAGGGATATATAGCAATCAGCCCCAGCATTTT.

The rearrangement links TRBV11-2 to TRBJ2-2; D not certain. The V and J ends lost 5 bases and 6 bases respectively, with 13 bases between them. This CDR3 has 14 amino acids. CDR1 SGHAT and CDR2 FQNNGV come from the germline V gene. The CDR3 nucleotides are TGTGCCAGCAGCCAGGTCCGAGATGCCGGGGAGCTGTTTTTT. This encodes CASSQVRDAGELFF.